What follows are 13 T cell receptor beta chains derived from one specimen sequenced in a study of blood T cell repertoires in COVID-19. Here immunoSEQ multiplex PCR was the method, and the copy in TCRdb shows in-frame clones only, minus some. The sample includes fewer than 200,000 clones, over 75% seen only once; the top ten take roughly 9.2%. Material: peripheral blood. All receptors come from a woman older than 75 with acute or convalescent COVID-19.

This clone was seen once. This rearrangement joins TRBV30 to TRBJ1-3; D ambiguous. CDR3 length equals 16 residues. V lost 0 bases and J lost 2, with 14 bases in between. Per the germline V gene, CDR1 is GTSNPN and CDR2 is SVGIG (reference sequence). In DNA form, the CDR3 reads TGTGCCTGGAGTGTAGCAGGATCTATCACTGGAAACACCATATATTTT. Amino acid sequence: CAWSVAGSITGNTIYF.

J is TRBJ2-2 and V is TRBV4-3; D is perhaps TRBD2 (6 bases). Germline CDR1 is LGHNA and CDR2 is YSLEER. V gave up 1 base and J gave up 5 bases, with 11 bases separating them. The CDR3 consists of 15 residues. CDR3 in DNA: TGCGCCAGCAGCCAAGCCGGGGGTTGGACCGGGGAGCTGTTTTTT. Protein: CASSQAGGWTGELFF.

The rearrangement uses TRBV6-1 and TRBJ2-7; D remains unclear. Per germline, CDR1 MNHNS and CDR2 SASEGT. Trimming pared 3 bases from V and 4 bases from J, leaving 4 bases between. CDR3 size: 11 residues. The CDR3 DNA reads TGTGCCAGCAGTGACCCATACGAGCAGTACTTC. Encoded protein: CASSDPYEQYF.

This CDR3 reads CASTQTGAIMNTEAFF. The CDR3, as DNA: TGTGCCAGCACTCAGACAGGGGCCATCATGAACACTGAAGCTTTCTTT. This rearrangement joins TRBV25-1 to TRBJ1-1, with 8 positions matching TRBD1. The ends lost 7 bases at V and 0 bases at J; junction bases unmatched: 10. Germline values: CDR1 MGHDK, CDR2 SYGVNS. The length of the CDR3 is 16 residues. The full variable domain, its missing parts supplied by reference TRBV25-1 and TRBJ1-1, is EADIYQTPRYLVIGTGKKITLECSQTMGHDKMYWYQQDPGMELHLIHYSYGVNSTEKGDLSSESTVSRIRTEHFPLTLESARPSHTSQYLCASTQTGAIMNTEAFFGQGTRLTVV.

The chain links TRBV7-2 to TRBJ1-5, with D hard to call. The CDR3 has 14 residues. V was pared by 1 base and J by 5 bases, with 9 bases between. Germline CDR1 is SGHTA and CDR2 is FQGNSA. The CDR3 here is CASSLVPGDQPQHF. Written as DNA, the CDR3 is TGTGCCAGCAGCTTAGTACCCGGGGATCAGCCCCAGCATTTT. The full variable domain, rest sourced from reference TRBV7-2 and TRBJ1-5, is GAGVSQSPSNKVTEKGKDVELRCDPISGHTALYWYRQSLGQGLEFLIYFQGNSAPDKSGLPSDRFSAERTGGSVSTLTIQRTQQEDSAVYLCASSLVPGDQPQHFGDGTRLSIL.

V and J are TRBV10-3 and TRBJ2-2; D unresolved. Germline lookup yields CDR1 ENHRY and CDR2 SYGVKD. The CDR3 is 15 residues long. Trimming took 3 bases from V and 0 from J, leaving 8 bases between them. The CDR3 coding sequence is TGTGCCATCAGTGAACCGACTGCGAACACCGGGGAGCTGTTTTTT. Protein sequence: CAISEPTANTGELFF.

This clone was recorded a few times. The chain carries TRBV2 and TRBJ1-4; possibly TRBD1 for D (5 bases). With 6 bases removed from V and 8 bases from J, the gap between germline ends came to 13 bases. Germline V lookup: CDR1 SNHLY, CDR2 FYNNEI. CDR3 size: 13 residues. This CDR3 is CASSWGGREKLFF. CDR3 in DNA: TGTGCCAGCAGCTGGGGGGGGAGGGAAAAACTGTTTTTT.

The chain recombines TRBV7-2 with TRBJ2-7; 10 bases align to TRBD1. Germline assignment: CDR1 SGHTA and CDR2 FQGNSA. V was clipped by 1 base and J by 7 bases; unmatched bases: 1. CDR3 length: 13 residues. CDR3 residues: CASSLGDRGEQYF. The CDR3 coding sequence is TGTGCCAGCAGCTTAGGGGACAGGGGTGAGCAGTACTTC.

The J gene is TRBJ2-3, the V gene TRBV7-9; D remains ambiguous. With 5 bases removed from V and 0 bases from J, the gap between germline ends came to 6 bases. Germline-derived CDR1 and CDR2 are SEHNR and FQNEAQ (reference sequence). This CDR3 is built from 13 residues. The chain's CDR3 is CASSPSSTDTQYF. Written as DNA, the CDR3 is TGTGCCAGCAGCCCCAGTAGCACAGATACGCAGTATTTT.

The chain couples TRBV7-9 to TRBJ1-3, with D unclear. V was cut by 11 bases and J by 2 bases, with 13 bases left in between. The germline V gene encodes CDR1 SEHNR and CDR2 FQNEAQ (reference sequence). CDR3 length equals 13 residues. The DNA for the CDR3 is TGTGCCGCGGACTTTGGAGCTGGAAACACCATATATTTT. Its translation is CAADFGAGNTIYF.

Only one count was recorded for this clone. The rearrangement joins TRBV19 to TRBJ2-7; D gene unclear. This CDR3 has 13 residues. The germline V gene encodes CDR1 LNHDA and CDR2 SQIVND (reference sequence). V was trimmed by 7 bases and J by 2 bases, leaving 12 bases between them. The CDR3 DNA reads TGTGCCAGTACTCAACTTTTCCCCTACGAGCAGTACTTC. Residues: CASTQLFPYEQYF.

The DNA for the CDR3 is TGCGCCAGCAGCTTGGAGGACAGGGCGGCTTTCTTT. Translating it yields CASSLEDRAAFF. The chain joins TRBV5-1 to TRBJ1-1, with 8 bases aligning to TRBD1. Germline trimming cut 0 bases from V and 11 bases from J; bases unmatched to any gene: 3. Germline CDR1 and CDR2: SGHRS and YFSETQ. The CDR3 runs 12 residues.

This chain links TRBV27 with TRBJ1-2; TRBD1 matches 7 bases. After removal of 5 bases from V and 8 bases from J, the junction contained 5 bases not matched to a gene. CDR3 length equals 12 residues. CDR1 is MNHEY and CDR2 is SMNVEV in the germline V gene (reference sequence). CDR3 sequence: CASSDREGGYTF. For the CDR3, the DNA is TGTGCCAGCAGTGACAGGGAAGGAGGCTACACCTTC.